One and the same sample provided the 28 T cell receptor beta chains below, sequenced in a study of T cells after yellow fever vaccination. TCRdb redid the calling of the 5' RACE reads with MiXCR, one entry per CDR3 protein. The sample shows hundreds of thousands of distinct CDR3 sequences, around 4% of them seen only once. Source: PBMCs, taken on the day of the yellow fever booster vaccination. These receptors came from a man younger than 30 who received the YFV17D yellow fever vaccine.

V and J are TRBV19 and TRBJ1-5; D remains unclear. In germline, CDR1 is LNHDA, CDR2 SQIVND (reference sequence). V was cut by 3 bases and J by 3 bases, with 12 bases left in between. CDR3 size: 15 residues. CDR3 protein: CASSMGPQSNQPQHF. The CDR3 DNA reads TGTGCCAGTAGTATGGGTCCGCAGTCCAATCAGCCCCAGCATTTT.

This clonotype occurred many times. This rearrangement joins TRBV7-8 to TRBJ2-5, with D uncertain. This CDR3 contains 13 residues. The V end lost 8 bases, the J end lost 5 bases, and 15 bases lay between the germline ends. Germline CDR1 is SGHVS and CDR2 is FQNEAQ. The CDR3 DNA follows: TGTGCCAGCGACGGTCGATTTCAGGAGACCCAGTACTTC. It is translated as CASDGRFQETQYF.

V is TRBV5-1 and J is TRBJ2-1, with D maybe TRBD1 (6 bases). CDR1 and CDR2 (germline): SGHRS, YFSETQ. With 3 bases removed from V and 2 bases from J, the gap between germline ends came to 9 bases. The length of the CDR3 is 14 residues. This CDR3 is CASSSGEAYNEQFF. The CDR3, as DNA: TGCGCCAGCAGCTCAGGGGAAGCCTACAATGAGCAGTTCTTC. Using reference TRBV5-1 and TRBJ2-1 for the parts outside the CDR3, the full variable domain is KAGVTQTPRYLIKTRGQQVTLSCSPISGHRSVSWYQQTPGQGLQFLFEYFSETQRNKGNFPGRFSGRQFSNSRSEMNVSTLELGDSALYLCASSSGEAYNEQFFGPGTRLTVL.

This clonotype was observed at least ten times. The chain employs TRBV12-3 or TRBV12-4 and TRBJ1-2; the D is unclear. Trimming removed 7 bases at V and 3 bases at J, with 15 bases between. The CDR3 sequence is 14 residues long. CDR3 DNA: TGTGCCAGCAAAGTTGGAGTGGCGGACTATGGCTACACCTTC. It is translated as CASKVGVADYGYTF.

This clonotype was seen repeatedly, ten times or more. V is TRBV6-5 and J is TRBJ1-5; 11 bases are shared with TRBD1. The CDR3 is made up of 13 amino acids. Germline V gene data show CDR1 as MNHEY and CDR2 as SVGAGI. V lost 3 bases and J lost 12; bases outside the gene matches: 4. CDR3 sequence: CASSYSGTGGQHF. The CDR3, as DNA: TGTGCCAGCAGTTATTCCGGGACAGGGGGCCAGCATTTT.

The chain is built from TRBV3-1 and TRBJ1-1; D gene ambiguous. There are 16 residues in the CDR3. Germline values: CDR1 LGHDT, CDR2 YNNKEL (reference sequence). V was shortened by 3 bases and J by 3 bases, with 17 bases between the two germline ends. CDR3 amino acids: CASSHRTGAWDTEAFF. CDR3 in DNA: TGTGCCAGCAGCCACAGAACCGGCGCGTGGGACACTGAAGCTTTCTTT.

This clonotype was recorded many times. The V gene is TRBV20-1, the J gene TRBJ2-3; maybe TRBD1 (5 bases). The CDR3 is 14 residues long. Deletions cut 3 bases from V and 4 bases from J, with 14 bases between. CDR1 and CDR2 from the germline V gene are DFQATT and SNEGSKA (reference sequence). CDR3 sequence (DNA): TGCAGTGCTAGGGATAGACCAGGGTCAGATACGCAGTATTTT. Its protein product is CSARDRPGSDTQYF.

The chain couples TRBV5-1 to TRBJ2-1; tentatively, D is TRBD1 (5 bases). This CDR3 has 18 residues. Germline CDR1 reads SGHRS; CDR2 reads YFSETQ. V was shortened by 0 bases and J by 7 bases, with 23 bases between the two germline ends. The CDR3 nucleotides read TGCGCCAGCAGCTTGGGGGGCCGTGGGATTAGTTTGACGAATGAGCAGTTCTTC. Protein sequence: CASSLGGRGISLTNEQFF. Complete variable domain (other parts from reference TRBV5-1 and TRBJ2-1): KAGVTQTPRYLIKTRGQQVTLSCSPISGHRSVSWYQQTPGQGLQFLFEYFSETQRNKGNFPGRFSGRQFSNSRSEMNVSTLELGDSALYLCASSLGGRGISLTNEQFFGPGTRLTVL.

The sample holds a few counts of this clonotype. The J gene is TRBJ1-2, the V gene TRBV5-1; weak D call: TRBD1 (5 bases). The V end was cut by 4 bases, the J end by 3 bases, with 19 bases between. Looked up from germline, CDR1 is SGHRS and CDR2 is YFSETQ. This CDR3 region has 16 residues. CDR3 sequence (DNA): TGCGCCAGCAGCCAATCGGGACCTCCAATGGACTATGGCTACACCTTC. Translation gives CASSQSGPPMDYGYTF.

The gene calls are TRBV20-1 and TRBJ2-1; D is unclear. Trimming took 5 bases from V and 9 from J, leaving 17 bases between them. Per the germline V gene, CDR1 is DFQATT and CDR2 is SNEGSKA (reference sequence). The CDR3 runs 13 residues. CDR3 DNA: TGCAGTGCTTTTAGGAGCTCCTATGGTGAGCAGTTCTTC. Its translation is CSAFRSSYGEQFF.

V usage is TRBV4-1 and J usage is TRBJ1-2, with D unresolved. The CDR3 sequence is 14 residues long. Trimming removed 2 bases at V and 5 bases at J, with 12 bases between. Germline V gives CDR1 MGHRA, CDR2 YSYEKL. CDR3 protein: CASSQSTLEYGYTF. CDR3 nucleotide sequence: TGCGCCAGCAGCCAATCGACCCTGGAATATGGCTACACCTTC.

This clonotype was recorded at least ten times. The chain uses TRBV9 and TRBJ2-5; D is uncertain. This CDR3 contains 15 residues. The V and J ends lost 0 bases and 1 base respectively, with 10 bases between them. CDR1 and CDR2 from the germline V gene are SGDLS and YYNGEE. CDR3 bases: TGTGCCAGCAGCGTAGGGGCTACGACCCAAGAGACCCAGTACTTC. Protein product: CASSVGATTQETQYF.

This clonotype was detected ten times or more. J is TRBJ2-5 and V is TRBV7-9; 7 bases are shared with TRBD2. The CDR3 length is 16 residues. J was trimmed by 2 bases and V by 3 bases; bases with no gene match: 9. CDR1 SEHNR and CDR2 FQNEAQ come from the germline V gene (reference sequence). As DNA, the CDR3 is TGTGCCAGCAGCTTTAGTGCGGGGGTCTCGCAAGAGACCCAGTACTTC. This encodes CASSFSAGVSQETQYF.

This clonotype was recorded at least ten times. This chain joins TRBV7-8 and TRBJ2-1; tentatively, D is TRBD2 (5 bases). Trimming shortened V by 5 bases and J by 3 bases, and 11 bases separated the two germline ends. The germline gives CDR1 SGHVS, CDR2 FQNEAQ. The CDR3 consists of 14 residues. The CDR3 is CASSASGNYNEQFF. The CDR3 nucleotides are TGTGCCAGCAGCGCATCCGGGAACTACAATGAGCAGTTCTTC.

The CDR3 DNA is TGCGCCAGCAGCCCGGGACAGGGGGCTGTCGGGATCACTGAAGCTTTCTTT. Amino acid sequence: CASSPGQGAVGITEAFF. The gene calls are TRBV4-3 and TRBJ1-1, with 12 bases lining up with TRBD1. Germline CDR1 is LGHNA and CDR2 is YSLEER. The CDR3 has 17 amino acids. With V trimmed by 4 bases and J by 4 bases, 10 bases remained unmatched.

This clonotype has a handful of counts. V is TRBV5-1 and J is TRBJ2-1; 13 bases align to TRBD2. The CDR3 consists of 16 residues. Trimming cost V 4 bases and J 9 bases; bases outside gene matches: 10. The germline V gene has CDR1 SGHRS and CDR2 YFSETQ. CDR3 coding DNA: TGCGCCAGCAGCCTTGGACTAGCGGGGGTCCCAATTGAGCAGTTCTTC. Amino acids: CASSLGLAGVPIEQFF.

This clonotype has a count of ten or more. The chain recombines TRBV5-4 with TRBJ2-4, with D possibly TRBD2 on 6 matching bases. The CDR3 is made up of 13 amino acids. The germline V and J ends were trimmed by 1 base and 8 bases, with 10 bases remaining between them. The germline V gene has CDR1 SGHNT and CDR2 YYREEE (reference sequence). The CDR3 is CASSLRGGDIQYF. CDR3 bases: TGTGCCAGCAGCTTGAGAGGCGGGGACATTCAGTACTTC.

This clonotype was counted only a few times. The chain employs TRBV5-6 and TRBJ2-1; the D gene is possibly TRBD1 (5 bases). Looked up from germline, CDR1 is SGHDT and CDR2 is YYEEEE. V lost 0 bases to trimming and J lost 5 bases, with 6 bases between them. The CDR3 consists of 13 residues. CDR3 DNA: TGTGCCAGCAGCTTGGTACAGGACAATGAGCAGTTCTTC. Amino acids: CASSLVQDNEQFF.

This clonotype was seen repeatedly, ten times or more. CDR3 in DNA: TGTGCCAGCAGCCCCGGGGGAGGAGAGACCCAGTACTTC. This encodes CASSPGGGETQYF. The chain uses TRBV7-2 and TRBJ2-5, with D possibly TRBD2 on 6 matching bases. V lost 5 bases and J 4 bases, leaving 11 bases between the germline ends. The CDR3 has 13 residues. Germline lookup yields CDR1 SGHTA and CDR2 FQGNSA. Full variable domain (outside the CDR3, taken from reference TRBV7-2 and TRBJ2-5): GAGVSQSPSNKVTEKGKDVELRCDPISGHTALYWYRQSLGQGLEFLIYFQGNSAPDKSGLPSDRFSAERTGGSVSTLTIQRTQQEDSAVYLCASSPGGGETQYFGPGTRLLVL.

In nucleotides, the CDR3 is TGTGCCAGTATGGGGAGTAATGAAAAACTGTTTTTT. Protein: CASMGSNEKLFF. The chain has TRBV19 and TRBJ1-4; D gene uncertain. CDR3 length: 12 residues. Germline V gene data show CDR1 as LNHDA and CDR2 as SQIVND (reference sequence). V was trimmed by 7 bases and J by 4 bases, leaving 7 bases between them.

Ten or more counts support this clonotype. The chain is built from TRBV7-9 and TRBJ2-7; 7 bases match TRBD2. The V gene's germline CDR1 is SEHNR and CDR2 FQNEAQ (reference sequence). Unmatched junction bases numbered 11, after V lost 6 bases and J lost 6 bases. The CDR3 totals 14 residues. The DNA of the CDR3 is TGTGCCAGCAGAAGCGGGGCCCAACGCGGCGAGCAGTACTTC. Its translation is CASRSGAQRGEQYF.

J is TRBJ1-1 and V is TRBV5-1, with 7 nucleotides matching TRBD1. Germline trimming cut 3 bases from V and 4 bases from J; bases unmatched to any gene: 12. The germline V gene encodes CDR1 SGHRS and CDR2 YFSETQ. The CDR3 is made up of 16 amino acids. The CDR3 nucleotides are TGCGCCAGCAGCTCCAGAGAGACAGGGCCGAGCACTGAAGCTTTCTTT. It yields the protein CASSSRETGPSTEAFF.

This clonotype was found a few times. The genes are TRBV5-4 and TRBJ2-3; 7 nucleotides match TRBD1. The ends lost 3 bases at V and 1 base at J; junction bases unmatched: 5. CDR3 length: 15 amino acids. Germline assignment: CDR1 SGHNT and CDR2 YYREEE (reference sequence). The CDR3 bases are TGTGCCAGCAGCTCCCGGACAGGCGGCACAGATACGCAGTATTTT. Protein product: CASSSRTGGTDTQYF.

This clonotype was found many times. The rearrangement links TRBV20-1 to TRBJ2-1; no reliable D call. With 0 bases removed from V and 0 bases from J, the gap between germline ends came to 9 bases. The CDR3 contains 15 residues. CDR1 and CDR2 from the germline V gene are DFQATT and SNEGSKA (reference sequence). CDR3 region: CSARDDLSSYNEQFF. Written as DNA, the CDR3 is TGCAGTGCTAGAGATGATCTTAGCTCCTACAATGAGCAGTTCTTC.

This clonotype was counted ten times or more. CDR3 sequence (DNA): TGTGCCAGCAGTTTATTCTCCGGGGACACTGAAGCTTTCTTT. It codes for CASSLFSGDTEAFF. The V gene is TRBV12-3 or TRBV12-4, the J gene TRBJ1-1; D remains unclear. This CDR3 contains 14 residues. Trimming pared 2 bases from V and 3 bases from J, leaving 10 bases between.

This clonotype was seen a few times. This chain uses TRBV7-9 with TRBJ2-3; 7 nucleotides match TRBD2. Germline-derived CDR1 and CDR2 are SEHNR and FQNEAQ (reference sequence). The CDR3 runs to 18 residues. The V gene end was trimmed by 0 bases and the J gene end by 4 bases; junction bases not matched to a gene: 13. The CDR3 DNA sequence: TGTGCCAGCAGCTTAGCGTTTCGGGGCCCGGGAGGAGCAGATACGCAGTATTTT. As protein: CASSLAFRGPGGADTQYF.

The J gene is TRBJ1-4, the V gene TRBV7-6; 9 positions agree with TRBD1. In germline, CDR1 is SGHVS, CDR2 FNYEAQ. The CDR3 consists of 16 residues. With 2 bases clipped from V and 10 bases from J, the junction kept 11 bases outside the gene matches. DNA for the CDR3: TGTGCCAGCAGCTTACCACCTAACAGGGGGCTGGGAAAACTGTTTTTT. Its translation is CASSLPPNRGLGKLFF.

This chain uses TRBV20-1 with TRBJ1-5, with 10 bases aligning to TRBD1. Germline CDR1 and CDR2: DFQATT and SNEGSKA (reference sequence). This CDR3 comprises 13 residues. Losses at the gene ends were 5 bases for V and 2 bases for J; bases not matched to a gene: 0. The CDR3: CSAGQGGNQPQHF. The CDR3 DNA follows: TGCAGTGCTGGACAGGGGGGCAATCAGCCCCAGCATTTT.